This T cell receptor beta chain stems from a study of CXCR3-negative and CXCR3-positive naive CD8 T cells. Study-level points and caveats: In naive cells, CXCR3-negative and CXCR3-positive subsets had similar TRBV-TRBJ usage; memory cells differed.

The CDR3 length is 13 residues. Per the germline V gene, CDR1 is SQVTM and CDR2 is ANQGSEA. Of note for this clonotype: The antigen remains undetermined.

UMI-labeled 5' RACE TRB cDNA libraries were prepared from the cells. TCRdb re-called the 5' RACE reads; one entry per CDR3 protein, DNA not given. The sample has 55,000 to 70,000 distinct CDR3 sequences, and its top ten clones hold 23%. This TCR was sampled from a human donor in good health. Some clones in this sample may be carry-over from other donors' samples. This rearrangement joins TRBV29-1 to TRBJ2-7; TCRdb's D call of TRBD1 is untestable without DNA. Material for sequencing was memory CD8+ T cells from blood. CDR3 residues: CSVLDRYAYEQYF.